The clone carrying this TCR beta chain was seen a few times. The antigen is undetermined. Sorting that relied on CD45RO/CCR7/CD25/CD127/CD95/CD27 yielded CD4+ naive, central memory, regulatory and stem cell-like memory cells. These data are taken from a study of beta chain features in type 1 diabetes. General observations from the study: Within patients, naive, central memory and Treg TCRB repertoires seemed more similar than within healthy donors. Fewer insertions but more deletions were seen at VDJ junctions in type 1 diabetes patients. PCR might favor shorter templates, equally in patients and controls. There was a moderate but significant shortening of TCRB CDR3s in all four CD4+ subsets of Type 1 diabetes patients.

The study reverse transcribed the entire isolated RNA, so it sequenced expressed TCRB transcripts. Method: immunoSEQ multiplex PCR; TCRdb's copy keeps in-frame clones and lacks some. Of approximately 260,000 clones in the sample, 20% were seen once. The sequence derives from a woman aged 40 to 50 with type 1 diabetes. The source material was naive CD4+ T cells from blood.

The CDR3 nucleotides read TGCGCCAGCAGCCCAAGGACAGGACGGGTCTACTACGAGCAGTACTTC. This gives the protein CASSPRTGRVYYEQYF. The gene calls are TRBV4-1 and TRBJ2-7, with TRBD1 matching 7 bases. CDR3 length equals 16 residues. V lost 4 bases to trimming and J lost 3 bases; unmatched junction nucleotides: 12. Germline CDR1 is MGHRA and CDR2 is YSYEKL.